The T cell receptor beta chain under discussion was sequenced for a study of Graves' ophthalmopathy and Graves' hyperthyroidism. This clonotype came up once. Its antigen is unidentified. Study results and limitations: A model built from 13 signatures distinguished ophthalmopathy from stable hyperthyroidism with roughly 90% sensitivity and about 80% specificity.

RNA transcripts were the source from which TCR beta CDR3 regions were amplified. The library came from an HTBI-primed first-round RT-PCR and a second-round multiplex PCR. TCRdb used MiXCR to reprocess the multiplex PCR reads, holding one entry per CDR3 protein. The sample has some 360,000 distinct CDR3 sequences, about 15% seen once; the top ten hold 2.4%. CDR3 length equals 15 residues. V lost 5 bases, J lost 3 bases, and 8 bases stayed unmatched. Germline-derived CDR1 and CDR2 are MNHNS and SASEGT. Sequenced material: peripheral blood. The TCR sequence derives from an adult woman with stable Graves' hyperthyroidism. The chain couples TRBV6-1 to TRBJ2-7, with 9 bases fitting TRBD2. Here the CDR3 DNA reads TGTGCCAGCAGTCCGACTAGCGGAACTTACTACGAGCAGTACTTC. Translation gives CASSPTSGTYYEQYF.